This T cell receptor beta chain was sequenced during a study of T cell responses to AZD1222 COVID-19 vaccine. Findings and limits, study-wide: The donor group comprised mostly white British people and more females; the analysis possibly underestimated clonal diversity. A rise in Spike-specific TCR breadth and depth followed two AZD1222 doses.

The CDR3 consists of 15 residues. The germline V and J ends were trimmed by 4 bases and 1 base, with 12 bases remaining between them. CDR1 and CDR2 from the germline V gene are LGHNA and YSLEER. Sequencing used immunoSEQ multiplex PCR; TCRdb keeps in-frame clones, though not all of them. The table includes 75,000 to 95,000 clones, approximately 89% detected once. Note on this clone: Its antigen is not known.

J is TRBJ2-3 and V is TRBV4-3, with D possibly TRBD2 on 5 matching bases. The sequence was collected from an adult who received the AZD1222 COVID-19 vaccine. Sequences were derived from peripheral blood, sampled 28 days after the second AZD1222 dose. CDR3 sequence: CASSPRLARTDTQYF. The CDR3 nucleotides are TGCGCCAGCAGCCCCCGGCTAGCCCGCACAGATACGCAGTATTTT.